This T cell receptor beta chain was obtained from a study of blood T cell repertoires in COVID-19 (dated by TCRdb to 2020 to 2021). Regarding the research as a whole: The collaborator samples originated in the United States, Italy and Spain and spanned the acute and convalescent phases of COVID-19. Samples came from the ongoing ImmuneRACE study (first 160 participants) plus 1,254 subjects from 6 global collaborators. Nearly every sample came with metadata listing a de-identified subject ID, COVID-19 status, age in years and sex. Deeply sampled blood TCRbeta repertoires from subjects exposed to, actively infected with, or recovered from COVID-19 were included in the dataset. The prospective study material was composed of cDNA or gDNA derived from T cells, B-cell-depleted T cells, or PBMCs. HLA class I and class II types, where available, came from metadata supplied by the sample provider rather than from assay-based typing. A freely available public database, intended as a resource for researchers studying the immune response to SARS-CoV-2, is where the repertoires were released. Broad study findings and their caveats: The amount of clinical and demographic metadata varied by source and participant and was provided uncurated.

TCRbeta CDR3 regions were amplified from genomic DNA by means of the immunoSEQ Assay, a bias-controlled multiplex PCR. The source study handled its data this way. Within the assay, amplification of reference gene primers was used to estimate how many nucleated cells each sample contained. To quantify the absolute abundance of each unique TCRbeta CDR3 rearrangement, sequence reads were collapsed and filtered. For each sample, productive Simpson clonality was calculated as the square root of Simpson's diversity index across productive rearrangements. TCRdb took this table from immuneACCESS and kept in-frame rearrangements with V and J called. Such tables lack part of the clones; where checked against another copy, unresolved V genes explain under half of the gap, and the rest is unexplained. D and trimming come from the DNA, and the V and J calls and clone size come from that table. The sample table lists 220,000 or so clones, approximately 86% of them with a count of one. The ten largest make up about 9.4% of the sample.

Including cysteine and phenylalanine, the CDR3 has 13 amino acids. The retained sequence is limited to the CDR3, 39 bases, with the frame set at the first base. From V the trimming removes 7 bases and from J it removes 4 bases, while the gene matches leave 2 bases of the junction unaccounted for. One collaborating source in Seattle enrolled patients while the patients were actively infected and followed the patients over time throughout the course of disease. The collaborating institutions used their own protocols to collect whole blood in K2EDTA tubes. For TCRbeta analysis, collaborators shipped samples in one of three forms: frozen whole blood, isolated PBMCs, or DNA extracted from either of those sample types. Points on this clone: There is no known antigen for this receptor. No base qualities exist here, and no much larger clone lies one base off it.

The chain is encoded by TRBV12-3 or TRBV12-4 joined to TRBJ2-1, with TRBD2 identical over 9 junction bases. Sequencing used peripheral blood. This TCR was sampled from a woman in her 50s with COVID-19, enrolled during active disease. CDR3 protein: CASTSGVYNEQFF. The nucleotides are TGTGCCAGCACTAGCGGGGTTTACAATGAGCAGTTCTTC.